This TCR beta chain was captured by sequencing in a study of cytomegalovirus exposure and HLA in healthy donors. This clone has more than one count but fewer than ten. Amplification used 60 Vbeta primers and 13 Jbeta primers. Assay: immunoSEQ multiplex PCR; the TCRdb copy retains only in-frame clones and omits some. The sample has about 96,000 clones; approximately 74% are singletons. Trimming pared 5 bases from V and 7 bases from J, leaving 12 bases between. CDR1 is MNHNS and CDR2 is SASEGT in the germline V gene. The CDR3 consists of 13 residues. Sequencing input: PBMCs. The receptor's source is a female donor in good health and CMV-seropositive. V and J are TRBV6-1 and TRBJ2-1; no clear D. The CDR3 DNA is TGTGCCAGCAGTCCTAAGACGGAGAATGAGCAGTTCTTC. This gives the protein CASSPKTENEQFF.